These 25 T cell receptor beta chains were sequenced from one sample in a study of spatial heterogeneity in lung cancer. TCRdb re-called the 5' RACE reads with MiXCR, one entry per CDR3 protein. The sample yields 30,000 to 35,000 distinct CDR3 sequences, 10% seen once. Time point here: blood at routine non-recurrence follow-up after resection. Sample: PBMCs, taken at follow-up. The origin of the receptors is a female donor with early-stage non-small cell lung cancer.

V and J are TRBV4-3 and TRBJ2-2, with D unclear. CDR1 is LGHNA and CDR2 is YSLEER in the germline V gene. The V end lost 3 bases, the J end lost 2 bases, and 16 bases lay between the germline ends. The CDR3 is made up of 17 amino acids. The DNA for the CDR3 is TGCGCCAGCAGCCACCCCCGGGTAAACGACAACACCGGGGAGCTGTTTTTT. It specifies CASSHPRVNDNTGELFF.

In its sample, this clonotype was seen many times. Here the CDR3 reads CSVAEPSTDTQYF. The DNA for the CDR3 is TGCAGCGTAGCCGAGCCCAGCACAGATACGCAGTATTTT. The chain couples TRBV29-1 to TRBJ2-3; D is uncertain. The CDR3 has 13 residues. Trimming removed 6 bases at V and 0 bases at J, with 10 bases between. The germline gives CDR1 SQVTM, CDR2 ANQGSEA.

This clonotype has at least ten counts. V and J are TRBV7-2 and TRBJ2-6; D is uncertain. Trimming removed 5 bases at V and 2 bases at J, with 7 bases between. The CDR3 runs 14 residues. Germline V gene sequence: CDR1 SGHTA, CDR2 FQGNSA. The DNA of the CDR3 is TGTGCCAGCAGCCTCAGCCCTGGGGCCAACGTCCTGACTTTC. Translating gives CASSLSPGANVLTF.

The CDR3 is CASSTGVGNTIYF. The CDR3, as DNA: TGTGCCAGCAGCACAGGGGTTGGAAACACCATATATTTT. The chain is built from TRBV7-3 and TRBJ1-3; 7 bases are a match to TRBD1. This CDR3 has 13 residues. V was pared by 5 bases and J by 3 bases, with 1 base of the junction left unmatched. CDR1 and CDR2 from the germline V gene are SGHTA and FQGTGA.

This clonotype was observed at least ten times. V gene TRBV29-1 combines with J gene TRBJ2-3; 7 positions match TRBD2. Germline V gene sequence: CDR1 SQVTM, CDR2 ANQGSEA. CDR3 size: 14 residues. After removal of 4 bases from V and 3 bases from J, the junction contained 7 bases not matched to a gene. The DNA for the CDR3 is TGCAGCGTTGCTGGAGTCGGGGGGACAGATACGCAGTATTTT. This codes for CSVAGVGGTDTQYF.

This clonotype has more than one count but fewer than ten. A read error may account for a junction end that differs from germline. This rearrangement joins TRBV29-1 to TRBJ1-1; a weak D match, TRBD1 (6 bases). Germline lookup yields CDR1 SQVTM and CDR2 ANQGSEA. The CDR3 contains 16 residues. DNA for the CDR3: TGCAGCGTAGAAGGACAGCCGCAGGGAATGAACACTGAAGCTTTCTTT. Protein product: CSVEGQPQGMNTEAFF.

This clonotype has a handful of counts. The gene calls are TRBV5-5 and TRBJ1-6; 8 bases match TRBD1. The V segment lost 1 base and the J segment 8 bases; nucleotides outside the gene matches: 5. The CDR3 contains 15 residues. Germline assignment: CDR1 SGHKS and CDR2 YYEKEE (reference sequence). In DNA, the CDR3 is TGTGCCAGCAGCTTGCGGACAGGGAGGGATTCACCCCTCCACTTT. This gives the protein CASSLRTGRDSPLHF.

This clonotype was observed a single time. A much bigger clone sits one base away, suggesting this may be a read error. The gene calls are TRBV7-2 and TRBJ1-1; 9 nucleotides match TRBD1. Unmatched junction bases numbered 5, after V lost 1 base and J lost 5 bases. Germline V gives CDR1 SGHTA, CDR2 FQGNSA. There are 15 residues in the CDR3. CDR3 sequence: CASSLVGTGRTEAFF. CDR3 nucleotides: TGTGCCAGCAGCTTAGTCGGGACAGGGAGGACTGAAGCTTTCTTT.

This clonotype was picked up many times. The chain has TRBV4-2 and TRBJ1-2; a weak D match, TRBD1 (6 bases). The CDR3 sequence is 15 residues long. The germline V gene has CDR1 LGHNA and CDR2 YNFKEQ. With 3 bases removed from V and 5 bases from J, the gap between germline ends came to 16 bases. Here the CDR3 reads CASSHGDGGGYGYTF. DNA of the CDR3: TGTGCCAGCAGCCATGGGGACGGGGGCGGTTATGGCTACACCTTC.

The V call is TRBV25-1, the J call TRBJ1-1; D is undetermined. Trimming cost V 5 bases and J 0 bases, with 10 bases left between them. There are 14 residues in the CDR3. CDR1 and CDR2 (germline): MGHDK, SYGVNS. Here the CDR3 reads CASSPNRLNTEAFF. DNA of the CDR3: TGTGCCAGCAGTCCCAATCGACTGAACACTGAAGCTTTCTTT.

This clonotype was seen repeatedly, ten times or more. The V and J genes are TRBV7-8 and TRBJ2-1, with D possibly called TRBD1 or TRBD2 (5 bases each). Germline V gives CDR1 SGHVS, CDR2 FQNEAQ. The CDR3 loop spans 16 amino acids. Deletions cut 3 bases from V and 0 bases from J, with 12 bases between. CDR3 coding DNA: TGTGCCAGCAGCTTGGGGGTCCTGGGCTCCTACAATGAGCAGTTCTTC. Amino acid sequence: CASSLGVLGSYNEQFF.

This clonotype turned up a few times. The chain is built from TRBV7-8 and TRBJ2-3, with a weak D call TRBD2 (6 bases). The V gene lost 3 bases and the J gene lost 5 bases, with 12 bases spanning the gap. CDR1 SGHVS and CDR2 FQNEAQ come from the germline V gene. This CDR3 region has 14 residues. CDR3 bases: TGTGCCAGCAGCTTCGGGACTCGGGGAGATACGCAGTATTTT. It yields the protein CASSFGTRGDTQYF.

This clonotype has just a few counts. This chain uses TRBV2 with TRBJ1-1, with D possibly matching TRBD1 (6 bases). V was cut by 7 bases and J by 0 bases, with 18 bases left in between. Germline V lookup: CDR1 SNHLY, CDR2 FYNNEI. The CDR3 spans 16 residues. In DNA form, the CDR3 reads TGTGCCAGCACCAAAAGTAACAGGGTAGTGAACACTGAAGCTTTCTTT. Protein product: CASTKSNRVVNTEAFF.

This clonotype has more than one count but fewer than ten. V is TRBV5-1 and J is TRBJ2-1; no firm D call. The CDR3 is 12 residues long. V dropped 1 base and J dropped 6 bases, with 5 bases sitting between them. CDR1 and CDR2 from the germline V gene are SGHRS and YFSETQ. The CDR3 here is CASSLILNEQFF. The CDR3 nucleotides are TGCGCCAGCAGCTTGATACTCAATGAGCAGTTCTTC. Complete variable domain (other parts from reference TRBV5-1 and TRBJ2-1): KAGVTQTPRYLIKTRGQQVTLSCSPISGHRSVSWYQQTPGQGLQFLFEYFSETQRNKGNFPGRFSGRQFSNSRSEMNVSTLELGDSALYLCASSLILNEQFFGPGTRLTVL.

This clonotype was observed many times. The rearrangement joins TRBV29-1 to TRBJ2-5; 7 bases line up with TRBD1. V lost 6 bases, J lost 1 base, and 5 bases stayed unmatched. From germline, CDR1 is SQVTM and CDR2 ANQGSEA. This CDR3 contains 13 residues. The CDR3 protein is CSVPGQSQETQYF. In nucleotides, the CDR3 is TGCAGCGTGCCGGGACAGAGCCAAGAGACCCAGTACTTC.

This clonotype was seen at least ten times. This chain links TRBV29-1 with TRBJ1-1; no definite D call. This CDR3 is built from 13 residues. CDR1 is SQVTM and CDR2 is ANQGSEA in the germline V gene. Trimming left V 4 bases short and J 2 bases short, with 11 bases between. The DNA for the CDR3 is TGCAGCGTTGCGGAACAGTTAAACACTGAAGCTTTCTTT. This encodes CSVAEQLNTEAFF.

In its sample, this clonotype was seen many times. This CDR3 is CASTLLGGNEQFF. The CDR3, as DNA: TGTGCCAGCACCTTACTAGGCGGCAATGAGCAGTTCTTC. The rearrangement joins TRBV5-6 to TRBJ2-1; maybe TRBD2 (5 bases). With 6 bases removed from V and 6 bases from J, the gap between germline ends came to 13 bases. Germline CDR1 and CDR2: SGHDT and YYEEEE. The CDR3 contains 13 residues.

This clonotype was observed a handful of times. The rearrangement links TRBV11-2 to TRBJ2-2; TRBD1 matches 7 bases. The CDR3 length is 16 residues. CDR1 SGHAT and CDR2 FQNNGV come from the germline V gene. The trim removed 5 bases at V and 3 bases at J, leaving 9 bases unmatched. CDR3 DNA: TGTGCCAGCAGCACCCCCGGGACAGATTACACCGGGGAGCTGTTTTTT. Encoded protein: CASSTPGTDYTGELFF.

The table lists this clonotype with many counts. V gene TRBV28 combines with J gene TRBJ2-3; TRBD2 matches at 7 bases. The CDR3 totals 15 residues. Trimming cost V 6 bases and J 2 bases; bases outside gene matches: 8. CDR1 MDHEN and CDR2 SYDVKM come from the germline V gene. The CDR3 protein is CASSQGGTYTDTQYF. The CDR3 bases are TGTGCCAGCAGCCAGGGAGGGACCTACACAGATACGCAGTATTTT.

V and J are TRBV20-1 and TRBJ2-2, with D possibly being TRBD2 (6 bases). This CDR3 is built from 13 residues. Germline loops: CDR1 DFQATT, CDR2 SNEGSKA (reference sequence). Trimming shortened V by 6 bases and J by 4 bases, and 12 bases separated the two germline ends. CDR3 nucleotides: TGCAGTGCCACCGGGACTTTCACCGGGGAGCTGTTTTTT. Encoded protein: CSATGTFTGELFF.

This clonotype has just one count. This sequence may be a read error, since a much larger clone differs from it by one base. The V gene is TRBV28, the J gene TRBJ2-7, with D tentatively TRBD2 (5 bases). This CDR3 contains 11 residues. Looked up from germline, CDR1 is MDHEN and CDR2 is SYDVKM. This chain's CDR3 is CTSTIRPGGYF. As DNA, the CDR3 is TGTACCAGCACCATACGTCCAGGAGGGTACTTC. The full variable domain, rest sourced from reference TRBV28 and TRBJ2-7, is DVKVTQSSRYLVKRTGEKVFLECVQDMDHENMFWYRQDPGLGLRLIYFSYDVKMKEKGDIPEGYSVSREKKERFSLILESASTNQTSMYLCTSTIRPGGYFGPGTRLTVT.

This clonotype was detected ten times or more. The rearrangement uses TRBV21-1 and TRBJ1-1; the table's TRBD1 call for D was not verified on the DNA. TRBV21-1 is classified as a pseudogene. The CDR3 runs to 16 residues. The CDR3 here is CASSKEIGRGLAEAFF. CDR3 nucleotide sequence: TGTGCCAGCAGCAAAGAAATTGGCAGGGGGCTGGCTGAAGCTTTCTTT.

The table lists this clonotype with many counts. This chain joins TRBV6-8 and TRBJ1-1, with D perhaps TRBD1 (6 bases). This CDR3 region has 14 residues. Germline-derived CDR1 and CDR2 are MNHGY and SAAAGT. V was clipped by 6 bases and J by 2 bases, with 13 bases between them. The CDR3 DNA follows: TGTGCCAGCAGGTCTACAGGGACAAACACTGAAGCTTTCTTT. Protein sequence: CASRSTGTNTEAFF.

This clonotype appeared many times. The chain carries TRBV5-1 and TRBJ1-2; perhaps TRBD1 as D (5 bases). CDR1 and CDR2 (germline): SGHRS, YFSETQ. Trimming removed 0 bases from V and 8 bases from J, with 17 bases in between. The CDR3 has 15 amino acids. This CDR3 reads CASSLDPGPGEGYTF. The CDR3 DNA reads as TGCGCCAGCAGCTTGGACCCGGGACCAGGAGAAGGCTACACCTTC.

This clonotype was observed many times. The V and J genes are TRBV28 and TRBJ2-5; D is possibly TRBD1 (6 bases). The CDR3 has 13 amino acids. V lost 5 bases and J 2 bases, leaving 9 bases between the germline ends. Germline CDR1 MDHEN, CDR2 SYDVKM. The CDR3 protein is CASSGTKQETQYF. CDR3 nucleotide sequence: TGTGCCAGCAGTGGGACAAAACAAGAGACCCAGTACTTC.